This T cell receptor (beta chain) was identified during a study of T cell clonotyping in hematopoietic cell transplantation. The repertoire was sequenced with immunoSEQ multiplex PCR; TCRdb's copy has only in-frame clones and lacks some. Of 17,000 or so clones listed, 85% to 90% were seen once; the top ten hold 2.5% to 3%. Germline CDR1 reads SNHLY; CDR2 reads FYNNEI. V was shortened by 0 bases and J by 5 bases, with 11 bases between the two germline ends. This CDR3 spans 15 amino acids. The gene calls are TRBV2 and TRBJ1-3; unclear D gene. Input material: peripheral blood mononuclear cells. This TCR was sampled from a man over 45 in good health. Some clones in this sample may be carry-over from other donors' samples. The CDR3 DNA follows: TGTGCCAGCAGTGAAGCAGGGCTTCCTAGAAACACCATATATTTT. This gives the protein CASSEAGLPRNTIYF.